What follows are 2 T cell receptor beta chains derived from one specimen sequenced in a study of T-cell memory formation after mild COVID-19. TCRdb re-called the 5' RACE reads with MiXCR, one entry per CDR3 protein. The data hold roughly 310,000 distinct CDR3 sequences, with about a sixth observed a single time. Sequences were obtained from PBMCs or a T cell subset sorted from them (not recorded which). The receptor source for this set is a man in his late teens or twenties who had mild COVID-19 (a few samples of this study predate the infection). Cell type and time point are not known.

This sequence joins TRBV20-1 and TRBJ2-7; TRBD1 matches at 8 bases. Germline V lookup: CDR1 DFQATT, CDR2 SNEGSKA (reference sequence). The CDR3 is 13 amino acids. Germline trimming cut 6 bases from V and 7 bases from J; bases unmatched to any gene: 11. CDR3 in amino acids: CSAPRTGSVEQYF. As DNA, the CDR3 is TGCAGTGCCCCCCGGACAGGGTCGGTGGAGCAGTACTTC.

This chain links TRBV20-1 with TRBJ1-1; TRBD1 aligns across 7 bases. The V gene end was trimmed by 3 bases and the J gene end by 4 bases; junction bases not matched to a gene: 8. The CDR3 spans 14 residues. Germline V gene lookup returns CDR1 DFQATT and CDR2 SNEGSKA (reference sequence). CDR3: CSARTGTLSTEAFF. The CDR3 coding sequence is TGCAGTGCTAGGACAGGGACCTTGAGCACTGAAGCTTTCTTT.